The present T cell receptor beta chain was sequenced within a study of early T cells in non-severe SARS-CoV-2 infection. Study outcomes and limitations: Comparison of clonotypes with VDJdb favored anti-spike CD8 responses while missing private and CD4 specificities.

Individual cDNA molecules received unique molecular identifiers. One entry per CDR3 protein, called by TCRdb with MiXCR from the 5' RACE reads. The sample comprises approximately 97,000 distinct CDR3 sequences, approximately 14% of which are singletons, and 6% to 7% rests with the top ten. This clonotype was counted many times. Antigen: not known. The CDR3 is 14 residues long. CDR1 is MGHRA, CDR2 YSYEKL, per germline. After removal of 1 base from V and 5 bases from J, the junction contained 4 bases not matched to a gene. V and J are TRBV4-1 and TRBJ2-5; 7 nucleotides agree with TRBD1. What was sequenced was whole blood. The TCR comes from an adult who was a healthcare worker with PCR-confirmed SARS-CoV-2 infection or an uninfected control (not recorded which). In nucleotides, the CDR3 is TGCGCCAGCAGCCAAGGACAGGGTTGGGAGACCCAGTACTTC. It is translated as CASSQGQGWETQYF.